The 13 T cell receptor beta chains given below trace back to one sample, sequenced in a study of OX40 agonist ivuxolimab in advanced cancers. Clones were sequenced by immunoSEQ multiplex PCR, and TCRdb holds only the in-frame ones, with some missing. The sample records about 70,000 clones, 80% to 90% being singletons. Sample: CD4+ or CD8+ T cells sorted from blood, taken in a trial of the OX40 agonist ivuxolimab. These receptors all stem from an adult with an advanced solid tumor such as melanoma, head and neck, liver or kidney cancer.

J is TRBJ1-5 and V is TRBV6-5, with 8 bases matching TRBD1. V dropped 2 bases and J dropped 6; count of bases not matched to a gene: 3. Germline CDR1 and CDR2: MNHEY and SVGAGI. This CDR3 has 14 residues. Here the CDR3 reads CASSYDRGGQPQHF. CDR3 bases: TGTGCCAGCAGTTACGACAGGGGAGGTCAGCCCCAGCATTTT.

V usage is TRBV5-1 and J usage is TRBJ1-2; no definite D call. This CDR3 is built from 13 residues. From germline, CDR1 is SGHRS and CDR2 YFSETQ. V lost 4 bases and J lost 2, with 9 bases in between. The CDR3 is CASSAGSNYGYTF. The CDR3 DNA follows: TGCGCCAGCAGCGCGGGGTCCAACTATGGCTACACCTTC.

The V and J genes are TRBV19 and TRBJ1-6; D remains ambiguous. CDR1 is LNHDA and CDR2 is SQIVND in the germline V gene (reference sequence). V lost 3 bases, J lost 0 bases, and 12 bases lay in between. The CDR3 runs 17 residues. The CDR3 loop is CASSMVSQSSYNSPLHF. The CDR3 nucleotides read TGTGCCAGTAGTATGGTGTCTCAAAGCTCCTATAATTCACCCCTCCACTTT.

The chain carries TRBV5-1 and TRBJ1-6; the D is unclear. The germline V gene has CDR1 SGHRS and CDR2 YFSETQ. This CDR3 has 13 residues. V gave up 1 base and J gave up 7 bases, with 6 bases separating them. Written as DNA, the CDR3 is TGCGCCAGCAGCTTGACGTGGAATTCACCCCTCCACTTT. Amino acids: CASSLTWNSPLHF. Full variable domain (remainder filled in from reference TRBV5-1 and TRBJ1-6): KAGVTQTPRYLIKTRGQQVTLSCSPISGHRSVSWYQQTPGQGLQFLFEYFSETQRNKGNFPGRFSGRQFSNSRSEMNVSTLELGDSALYLCASSLTWNSPLHFGNGTRLTVT.

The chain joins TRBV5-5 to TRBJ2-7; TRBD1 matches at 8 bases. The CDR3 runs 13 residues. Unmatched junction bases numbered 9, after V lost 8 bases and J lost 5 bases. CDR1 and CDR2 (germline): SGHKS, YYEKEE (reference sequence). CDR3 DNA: TGTGCCAGTACCCCAGGGGGCGCGGACGAGCAGTACTTC. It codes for CASTPGGADEQYF.

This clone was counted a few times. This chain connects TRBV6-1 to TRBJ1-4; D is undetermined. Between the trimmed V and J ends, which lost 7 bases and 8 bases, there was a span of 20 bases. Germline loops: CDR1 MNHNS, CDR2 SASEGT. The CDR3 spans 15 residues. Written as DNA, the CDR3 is TGTGCCAGCACTATAGCGGGCCGCCCTCGAGAAAAACTGTTTTTT. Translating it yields CASTIAGRPREKLFF.

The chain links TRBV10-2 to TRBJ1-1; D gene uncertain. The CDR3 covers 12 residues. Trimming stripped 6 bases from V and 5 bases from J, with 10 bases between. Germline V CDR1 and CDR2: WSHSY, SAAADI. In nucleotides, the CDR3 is TGCGCCAGCAGACAAACACAGACTGAAGCTTTCTTT. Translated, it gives CASRQTQTEAFF.

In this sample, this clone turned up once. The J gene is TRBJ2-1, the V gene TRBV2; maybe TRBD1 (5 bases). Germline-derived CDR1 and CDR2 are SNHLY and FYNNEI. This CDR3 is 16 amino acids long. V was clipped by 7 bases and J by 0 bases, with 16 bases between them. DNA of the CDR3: TGTGCCAGCAAAAAAGGGGCGATACTCTCCTACAATGAGCAGTTCTTC. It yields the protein CASKKGAILSYNEQFF.

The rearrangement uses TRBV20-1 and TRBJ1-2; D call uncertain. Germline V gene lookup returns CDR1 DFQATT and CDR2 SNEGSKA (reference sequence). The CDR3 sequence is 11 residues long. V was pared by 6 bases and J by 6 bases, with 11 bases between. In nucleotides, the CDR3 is TGCAGTGCCACAACACCGAATGGCTACACCTTC. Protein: CSATTPNGYTF.

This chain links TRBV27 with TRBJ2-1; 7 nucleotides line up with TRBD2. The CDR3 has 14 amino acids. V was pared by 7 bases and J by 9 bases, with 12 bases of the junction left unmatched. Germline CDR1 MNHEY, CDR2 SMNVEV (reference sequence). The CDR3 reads CASNLRLAGSEQFF. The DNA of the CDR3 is TGTGCCAGCAACCTAAGACTAGCAGGTAGTGAGCAGTTCTTC.

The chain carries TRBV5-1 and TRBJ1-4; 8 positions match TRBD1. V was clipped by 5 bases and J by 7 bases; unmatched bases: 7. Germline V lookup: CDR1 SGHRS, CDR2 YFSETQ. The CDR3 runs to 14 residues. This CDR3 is CASSLDRGGEKLFF. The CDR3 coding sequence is TGCGCCAGCAGTCTTGACAGGGGAGGTGAAAAACTGTTTTTT.

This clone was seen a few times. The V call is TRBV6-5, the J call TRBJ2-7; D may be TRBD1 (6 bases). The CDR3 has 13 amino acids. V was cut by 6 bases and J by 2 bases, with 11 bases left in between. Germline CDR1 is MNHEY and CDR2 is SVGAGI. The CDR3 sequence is CASSPTGTYEQYF. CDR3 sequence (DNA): TGTGCCAGCAGCCCGACAGGAACCTACGAGCAGTACTTC.

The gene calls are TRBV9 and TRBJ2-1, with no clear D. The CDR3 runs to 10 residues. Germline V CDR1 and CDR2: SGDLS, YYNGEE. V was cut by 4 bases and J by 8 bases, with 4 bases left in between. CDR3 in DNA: TGTGCCAGCAGCTCCGATGAGCAGTTCTTC. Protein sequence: CASSSDEQFF.